This entry concerns a single T cell receptor (beta chain). Its binding antigen is unknown. The sample holds no much larger clone one base away, and base qualities are not on file. This sample stems from a study of cytomegalovirus exposure and HLA in healthy donors (dated by TCRdb to about 2017). Regarding the research as a whole: According to a later analysis, the 120 or so validation repertoires were produced on the same platform as the roughly 720 repertoires of the first cohort. The study aimed to test whether cataloging public T cell receptors could reveal signatures of past pathogen exposure. In addition to the first cohort of roughly 700 subjects, a separate validation cohort of over 90 different subjects was used. To predict cytomegalovirus infection status, the study combined high-throughput TCR immunosequencing, statistical association of individual TCRs with disease status, and machine learning. What the study reported, not specific to this receptor: In the study, 164 TCR beta chains were listed as associated with cytomegalovirus. Most TCR sequences were observed very rarely across donors, whereas some public TCRs were present in many individuals. In a later analysis, TCRs clustered in the first cohort were found to also tend to co-occur in the approximately 110 validation repertoires, with roughly 93% of cluster scores above 0. A later analysis lacked HLA typing for the validation cohort, so it scored co-occurrence in that cohort across all 110 or so repertoires. A few of the identified cytomegalovirus-associated TCR beta chains were confirmed in vitro to be specific for cytomegalovirus antigens. The authors suggested that the approach could potentially be generalized to other disease states and immunological phenotypes. Cytomegalovirus status was reported to be diagnosed by the classifier with high specificity and sensitivity in both the original and validation cohorts.

From a lookup of the germline V gene, CDR1 and CDR2 are SGDLS and YYNGEE. The CDR3 starts with the cysteine, ends with the phenylalanine, and has 14 residues. Kept here is only the CDR3 DNA, which spans 42 bases and is read in frame from base 1. The germline V end is reduced by 2 bases and the J end by 11 bases; junction bases left unmatched: 11. The donors were included in the validation cohort of roughly 130 subjects, a group kept apart from the roughly 690-subject first cohort. Receptor amplification or capture employed the immunoSEQ multiplex PCR assay. Concerning the study's data processing: A statistical classification framework was developed to diagnose cytomegalovirus status using the catalog of TCR beta chain sequences. Sourced from immuneACCESS, this table was stored by TCRdb with only in-frame sequences that have V and J called. A share of the clones is absent; for the studies checked, an unresolved V gene accounts for under half, and the remainder has no known explanation. V and J calls and clone size are given by that table; D and trimming were obtained from the DNA. The sample records 100,000 or so clones, 86% of which are singletons. The ten largest clonotypes hold 4% of the sample.

Rearrangement joined TRBV9 to TRBJ1-2; 8 nucleotides in the junction match TRBD1. The sample taken for sequencing was PBMCs. This receptor was identified in a woman aged 18-29 years in good health and CMV-seropositive. The bases are TGTGCCAGCAGCGTGTCAGGGGGCGTCAGTTTATACACCTTC. Its translation reads: CASSVSGGVSLYTF.